Listed below are T cell receptor beta chains from one sample, sequenced in a study of T cells in localized non-small cell lung cancer. Sequencing was performed with immunoSEQ multiplex PCR; in TCRdb, only in-frame clones are kept and a portion is missing. The sample records 27,000 or so clones, roughly 80% being singletons. The sequenced sample was peripheral blood, obtained before any cancer treatment. All receptors derive from a woman between 35 and 75 years old with stage I lung adenocarcinoma. CDR3s include the opening cysteine and the closing phenylalanine or tryptophan. The D gene is left open where the match is weak. Clone size is stated in some rows and not others, as once, few, many or a class when expanded.

abundance,j_gene,v_gene,d_gene,CDR3nt,CDR3aa
-,TRBJ1-3,TRBV7-2,-,TGTGCCAGCAGCTTAGGGCGGGCGCACTCTGGAAACACCATATATTTT,CASSLGRAHSGNTIYF
-,TRBJ2-3,TRBV5-4,-,TGTGCCAGCACCCGCGGTCGGGGGTTAGACACAGATACGCAGTATTTT,CASTRGRGLDTDTQYF
once,TRBJ1-6,TRBV2,-,TGTGCCAGCAGTGAAGGACTCTCGAGCTCCTATAATTCACCCCTCCACTTT,CASSEGLSSSYNSPLHF
-,TRBJ2-7,TRBV27,TRBD2,TGTGCCAGCAGTTTATCGCAGCGGGGCTACGAGCAGTACTTC,CASSLSQRGYEQYF
few,TRBJ1-3,TRBV6-5,TRBD1,TGTGCCAGCACTCCGAGGAGAGGGGGCGGAAACACCATATATTTT,CASTPRRGGGNTIYF
-,TRBJ2-7,TRBV7-2,-,TGTGCCAGCAGGACTGAACCGGGACACTCCTACGAGCAGTACTTC,CASRTEPGHSYEQYF
-,TRBJ1-2,TRBV11-3,-,TGTGCCAGCAGCTTAGTTTGGGGAGAAGGCTACACCTTC,CASSLVWGEGYTF
few,TRBJ2-1,TRBV2,TRBD1,TGTGCCAGCGCAATTCGGACAGGGGCTAATGAGCAGTTCTTC,CASAIRTGANEQFF
-,TRBJ1-2,TRBV4-3,TRBD1,TGCGCCAGCAGCCAAGGGTGGGACAGAATAATTCATCCCTATGGCTACACCTTC,CASSQGWDRIIHPYGYTF
-,TRBJ2-3,TRBV11-3,TRBD1,TGTGCCAGCAGCCTGATGACAGGGGGCGAAGATACGCAGTATTTT,CASSLMTGGEDTQYF
-,TRBJ2-3,TRBV2,-,TGTGCCAGCATCTACTACACAGATACGCAGTATTTT,CASIYYTDTQYF
-,TRBJ2-3,TRBV10-3,-,TGTGCCATCAGTGAAAGGACACCCAGCACAGATACGCAGTATTTT,CAISERTPSTDTQYF
-,TRBJ2-3,TRBV7-2,-,TGTGCCAGCAGTCTAGACAGTCGCCGGGATACGCAGTATTTT,CASSLDSRRDTQYF
few,TRBJ2-7,TRBV2,-,TGTGCCAGCAGTCTGGAAGGGGGACAAAACTACGAGCAGTACTTC,CASSLEGGQNYEQYF
-,TRBJ2-7,TRBV27,TRBD1,TGTGCCAGCAGACCTAAACTGACAGGGGACTACGAGCAGTACTTC,CASRPKLTGDYEQYF
once,TRBJ2-2,TRBV5-1,-,TGCGCCAGCAGCTTGGAAGGGAATTACGGGGAGCTGTTTTTT,CASSLEGNYGELFF
-,TRBJ1-4,TRBV7-2,-,TGTGCCAGCAGCCCAGTCCACGCGTTGGGTAGAACTAATGAAAAACTGTTTTTT,CASSPVHALGRTNEKLFF
-,TRBJ2-3,TRBV7-3,-,TGTGCCAGCAGCTTAGTCGCACCCACAGATACGCAGTATTTT,CASSLVAPTDTQYF
few,TRBJ2-7,TRBV6-4,TRBD1,TGTGCCAGCAGTGACTCGGCGGACAGGGGTTCTAAGCAGTACTTC,CASSDSADRGSKQYF
-,TRBJ1-6,TRBV19,-,TGTGCCAGTAGGCAACTGGAGGGACGGAGCTATAATTCACCCCTCCACTTT,CASRQLEGRSYNSPLHF
-,TRBJ1-4,TRBV6-5,-,TGTGCCAGCAGTTATAGGGCGACTGCTAATGAAAAACTGTTTTTT,CASSYRATANEKLFF
-,TRBJ2-1,TRBV6-1,TRBD2,TGTGCCAGCAGTGACCTAGCGGGGGGCTCCTACAATGAGCAGTTCTTC,CASSDLAGGSYNEQFF
-,TRBJ1-6,TRBV2,-,TGTGCCAGCAGTGAAAACCCAGGGGCAAATTCACCCCTCCACTTT,CASSENPGANSPLHF
-,TRBJ2-5,TRBV7-2,-,TGTGCCAGCAGCTGGGGACAAGAGACCCAGTACTTC,CASSWGQETQYF